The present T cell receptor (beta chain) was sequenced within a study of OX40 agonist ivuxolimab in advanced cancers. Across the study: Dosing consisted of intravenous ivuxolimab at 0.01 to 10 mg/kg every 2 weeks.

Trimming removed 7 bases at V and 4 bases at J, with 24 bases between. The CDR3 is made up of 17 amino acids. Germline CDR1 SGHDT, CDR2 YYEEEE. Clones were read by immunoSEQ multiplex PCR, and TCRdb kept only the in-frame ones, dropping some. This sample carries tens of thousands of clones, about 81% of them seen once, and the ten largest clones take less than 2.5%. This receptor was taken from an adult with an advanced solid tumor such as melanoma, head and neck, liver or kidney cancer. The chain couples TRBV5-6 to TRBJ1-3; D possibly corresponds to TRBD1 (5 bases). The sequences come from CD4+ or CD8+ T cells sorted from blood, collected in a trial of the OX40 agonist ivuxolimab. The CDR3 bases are TGTGCCAGCGGGACCCTGGGAAAGGGACGAGCAGGAAACACCATATATTTT. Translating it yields CASGTLGKGRAGNTIYF.